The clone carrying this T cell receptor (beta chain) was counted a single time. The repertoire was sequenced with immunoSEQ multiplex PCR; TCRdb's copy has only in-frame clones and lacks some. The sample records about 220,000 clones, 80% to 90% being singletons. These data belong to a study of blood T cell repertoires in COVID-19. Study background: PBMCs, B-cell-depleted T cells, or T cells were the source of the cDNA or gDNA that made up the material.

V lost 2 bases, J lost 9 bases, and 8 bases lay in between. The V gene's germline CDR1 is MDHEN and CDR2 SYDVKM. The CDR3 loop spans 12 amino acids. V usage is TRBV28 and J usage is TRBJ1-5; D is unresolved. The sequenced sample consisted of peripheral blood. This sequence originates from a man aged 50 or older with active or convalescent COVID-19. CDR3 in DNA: TGTGCCAGCAGTTTAGTAGCGGGGCCCCAGCATTTT. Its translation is CASSLVAGPQHF.